The next 9 T cell receptor beta chains were all read from a single sample in a study of blood T cell repertoires in COVID-19. Assay used: immunoSEQ multiplex PCR; TCRdb lists only in-frame clones, some missing. The sample consists of roughly 290,000 clones, 87% of them appearing once. Sequencing was performed on peripheral blood. The receptor set was obtained from a woman aged 50 to 65 who had recovered from COVID-19.

The V and J genes are TRBV4-1 and TRBJ2-2; D is uncertain. Trimming cost V 3 bases and J 7 bases, with 6 bases left between them. Germline assignment: CDR1 MGHRA and CDR2 YSYEKL. CDR3 length: 12 residues. CDR3: CASSQLGGELFF. DNA of the CDR3: TGCGCCAGCAGCCAGCTAGGCGGGGAGCTGTTTTTT.

This clone was counted a single time. The chain couples TRBV21-1 to TRBJ1-4; the listed D gene, TRBD1, was not tested against the DNA. TRBV21-1 is described as a pseudogene. The CDR3 sequence is 13 residues long. DNA for the CDR3: TGTGCCAGCAGCAATAACAGAAATGAAAAACTGTTTTTT. Its protein product is CASSNNRNEKLFF.

The chain couples TRBV30 to TRBJ2-3; 10 positions match TRBD2. Germline loops: CDR1 GTSNPN, CDR2 SVGIG (reference sequence). This CDR3 region has 15 residues. The V gene end was trimmed by 0 bases and the J gene end by 6 bases; junction bases not matched to a gene: 6. CDR3 sequence reads: CAWSVPPAGGDTQYF. CDR3 sequence (DNA): TGTGCCTGGAGTGTACCGCCAGCGGGAGGGGATACGCAGTATTTT.

This rearrangement joins TRBV18 to TRBJ2-2; 8 bases map to TRBD2. This CDR3 spans 15 amino acids. V shed 5 bases, J shed 3 bases, and the junction held 5 bases outside the gene matches. Germline CDR1 is KGHSH and CDR2 is LQKENI. CDR3 loop: CASSTSGSYTGELFF. The CDR3, as DNA: TGTGCCAGCTCAACCAGCGGGAGTTACACCGGGGAGCTGTTTTTT.

The chain employs TRBV21-1 and TRBJ2-1; whether TRBD2, the table's D call, matches the DNA was not checked. TRBV21-1 is shown as a pseudogene. The length of the CDR3 is 17 residues. CDR3 nucleotides: TGTGCCAGCAGCGGACGACTAGCGGGACCCCTATACAATGAGCAGTTCTTC. Translated: CASSGRLAGPLYNEQFF.

The chain has TRBV4-3 and TRBJ2-2, with D maybe TRBD1 (5 bases). This CDR3 region has 14 residues. Trimming took 0 bases from V and 8 from J, leaving 10 bases between them. Germline loops: CDR1 LGHNA, CDR2 YSLEER. The CDR3 nucleotides are TGCGCCAGCAGCCAAGATTCTCGACAGGGGGAGCTGTTTTTT. It yields the protein CASSQDSRQGELFF.

The chain has TRBV3-1 (or the pseudogene TRBV3-2) and TRBJ2-7, with TRBD2 matching 10 bases. CDR1 and CDR2 (germline): LGHDT, YNNKEL (reference sequence). The ends lost 5 bases at V and 0 bases at J; junction bases unmatched: 13. The CDR3 is 18 residues long. CDR3 protein: CASSVPTSGAPSSYEQYF. The CDR3 region has the DNA TGTGCCAGCAGCGTGCCAACTAGCGGGGCCCCGAGCTCCTACGAGCAGTACTTC.

The table lists this clone with a few counts. This rearrangement joins TRBV19 to TRBJ1-2; D not certain. CDR3 length equals 14 residues. Trimming cost V 3 bases and J 4 bases, with 12 bases left between them. Per germline, CDR1 LNHDA and CDR2 SQIVND (reference sequence). CDR3 residues: CASSIVPGVYGYTF. The CDR3 DNA follows: TGTGCCAGTAGTATCGTTCCCGGGGTCTATGGCTACACCTTC.

This rearrangement joins TRBV3-1 (or the pseudogene TRBV3-2) to TRBJ2-2; D is ambiguous. Trimming removed 3 bases from V and 3 bases from J, with 5 bases in between. This CDR3 is 13 amino acids long. Germline V gene data show CDR1 as LGHDT and CDR2 as YNNKEL (reference sequence). The DNA of the CDR3 is TGTGCCAGCAGCCATCGGTACACCGGGGAGCTGTTTTTT. Translated, it gives CASSHRYTGELFF.